Included here is one T cell receptor (beta chain) sequence, with context. This sample is drawn from a study of cytomegalovirus exposure and HLA in healthy donors. With 60 Vbeta and 13 Jbeta primers, the PCR was carried out. Using immunoSEQ multiplex PCR, the repertoire was profiled, and TCRdb retains in-frame clones only, with some absent. Here the sample spans about 140,000 clones, about 80% being singletons. The sequencing input was PBMCs. The TCR sequence derives from a woman aged 35 to 49 in good health and CMV-seronegative.

CDR3 DNA sequence: TGCGCCAGCAGCGGTCTGATCCCGAGGGAGCAGTACTTC. The encoded protein is CASSGLIPREQYF. The rearrangement joins TRBV5-1 to TRBJ2-7; D is ambiguous. Trimming took off 4 bases at V and 7 bases at J, with 15 bases between the two ends. Germline assignment: CDR1 SGHRS and CDR2 YFSETQ. The CDR3 consists of 13 residues.